These 19 T cell receptor beta chains were sequenced from one sample in a study of blood T cell repertoires in COVID-19. Repertoires were generated with immunoSEQ multiplex PCR, while TCRdb's copy carries only in-frame clones and drops some. This sample has tens of thousands of clones, with approximately 80% found just once. The specimen was peripheral blood. The receptors stem from a man in his 70s with active or convalescent COVID-19.

The chain carries TRBV27 and TRBJ2-1; D perhaps matches TRBD2 (5 bases). The CDR3 is 13 amino acids. Germline CDR1 MNHEY, CDR2 SMNVEV (reference sequence). Trimming shortened V by 8 bases and J by 4 bases, and 12 bases separated the two germline ends. Here the CDR3 DNA reads TGTGCCAGCGGATTCACGGGGTACAATGAGCAGTTCTTC. Its protein is CASGFTGYNEQFF.

The CDR3 here is CASKQGQSTGELFF. CDR3 DNA sequence: TGTGCCAGTAAACAAGGACAGTCCACCGGGGAGCTGTTTTTT. The chain links TRBV19 to TRBJ2-2; D might be TRBD1 (6 bases). The CDR3 runs to 14 residues. The V end was cut by 7 bases, the J end by 4 bases, with 13 bases between. CDR1 is LNHDA and CDR2 is SQIVND in the germline V gene (reference sequence).

This chain connects TRBV9 to TRBJ1-5, with 8 bases lining up with TRBD1. J lost 0 bases, V lost 3 bases, and 11 bases had no gene match. The CDR3 runs 18 residues. The V gene's germline CDR1 is SGDLS and CDR2 YYNGEE. The CDR3 bases are TGTGCCAGCAGCGCACTTCAACGCAGGGGGCGTAGCAATCAGCCCCAGCATTTT. Translating gives CASSALQRRGRSNQPQHF.

The J gene is TRBJ1-4, the V gene TRBV6-1; 9 nucleotides agree with TRBD1. The V gene end was trimmed by 3 bases and the J gene end by 7 bases; junction bases not matched to a gene: 6. The germline CDR1 and CDR2 sequences are MNHNS and SASEGT. The CDR3 extends over 15 amino acids. CDR3 nucleotide sequence: TGTGCCAGCAGTGACCCGACAGGGGGGACTGAAAAACTGTTTTTT. Its translation is CASSDPTGGTEKLFF.

This chain joins TRBV4-3 and TRBJ2-5; maybe TRBD1 (6 bases). Germline CDR1 and CDR2: LGHNA and YSLEER. Deletions cut 0 bases from V and 3 bases from J, with 8 bases between. This CDR3 contains 14 residues. The DNA of the CDR3 is TGCGCCAGCAGCCAAGATACAGGGAAAGAGACCCAGTACTTC. Translating gives CASSQDTGKETQYF.

Here the CDR3 reads CASSSQRGGTTDTQYF. The DNA of the CDR3 is TGTGCCAGCAGTTCTCAGCGGGGGGGAACCACAGATACGCAGTATTTT. The chain combines TRBV28 with TRBJ2-3; 10 nucleotides line up with TRBD2. From germline, CDR1 is MDHEN and CDR2 SYDVKM. V trimming: 4 bases; J trimming: 2 bases; junction bases outside the gene matches: 6. The CDR3 runs 16 residues. Based on the CDR3 plus reference TRBV28 and TRBJ2-3, the full variable domain is DVKVTQSSRYLVKRTGEKVFLECVQDMDHENMFWYRQDPGLGLRLIYFSYDVKMKEKGDIPEGYSVSREKKERFSLILESASTNQTSMYLCASSSQRGGTTDTQYFGPGTRLTVL.

The chain carries TRBV6-2 or TRBV6-3 and TRBJ2-5; TRBD2 agrees at 12 bases. The CDR3 has 16 amino acids. CDR1 and CDR2 from the germline V gene are MNHEY and SVGEGT. V lost 5 bases to trimming and J lost 7 bases; unmatched junction nucleotides: 11. CDR3 nucleotide sequence: TGTGCCAGCAGTCAGGAGACTAGCGGGGGCCTGGGGACCCAGTACTTC. This gives the protein CASSQETSGGLGTQYF.

This chain connects TRBV9 to TRBJ2-2, with D perhaps TRBD1 (5 bases). The V gene lost 5 bases and the J gene lost 6 bases, with 14 bases spanning the gap. Germline assignment: CDR1 SGDLS and CDR2 YYNGEE. CDR3 length: 14 amino acids. The DNA for the CDR3 is TGTGCCAGCAGTATGGGGCCCCCGGCCGGGGAGCTGTTTTTT. Amino acids: CASSMGPPAGELFF.

This clone was seen only once. The rearrangement uses TRBV7-2 and TRBJ2-2; 9 positions match TRBD2. The germline V gene has CDR1 SGHTA and CDR2 FQGNSA. V trimming: 5 bases; J trimming: 0 bases; junction bases outside the gene matches: 1. The CDR3 is made up of 15 amino acids. For the CDR3, the DNA is TGTGCCAGCAGCGCTAGCGGGGCGAACACCGGGGAGCTGTTTTTT. Amino acids: CASSASGANTGELFF.

The chain recombines TRBV6-2 or TRBV6-3 with TRBJ1-2, with 10 bases identical to TRBD1. The germline gives CDR1 MNHEY, CDR2 SVGEGT. The CDR3 length is 17 residues. V gave up 2 bases and J gave up 1 base; unmatched junction bases: 7. The CDR3, as DNA: TGTGCCAGCAGTTACACCTCGACAGGGGGCATTAACTATGGCTACACCTTC. This encodes CASSYTSTGGINYGYTF.

This clone is a singleton in its sample. The rearrangement links TRBV7-2 to TRBJ2-5; TRBD2 agrees at 13 bases. J lost 3 bases, V lost 4 bases, and 5 bases had no gene match. The CDR3 covers 16 residues. CDR1 SGHTA and CDR2 FQGNSA come from the germline V gene. The CDR3, as DNA: TGTGCCAGCAGCTCATGGACTAGCGGGGGTGAAGAGACCCAGTACTTC. This gives the protein CASSSWTSGGEETQYF.

The chain has TRBV19 and TRBJ2-7; TRBD1 aligns across 7 bases. Germline CDR1 reads LNHDA; CDR2 reads SQIVND (reference sequence). The J segment lost 2 bases and the V segment lost 5 bases, leaving 9 bases of the junction unmatched. The CDR3 has 15 amino acids. Written as DNA, the CDR3 is TGTGCCAGTAGTTACGGGGACAGACCAACCTACGAGCAGTACTTC. This encodes CASSYGDRPTYEQYF.

The chain has TRBV6-2 or TRBV6-3 and TRBJ2-3; 12 bases match TRBD2. This CDR3 has 16 residues. The V segment lost 6 bases and the J segment 5 bases; nucleotides outside the gene matches: 9. Germline CDR1 MNHEY, CDR2 SVGEGT. In nucleotides, the CDR3 is TGTGCCAGCAGCCCCGGGACTAGCGGGTTCCGAGATACGCAGTATTTT. Translation gives CASSPGTSGFRDTQYF.

The rearrangement links TRBV7-9 to TRBJ1-6; D uncertain. Germline CDR1 reads SEHNR; CDR2 reads FQNEAQ (reference sequence). This CDR3 is 15 amino acids long. Between the trimmed V and J ends, which lost 2 bases and 8 bases, there was a span of 13 bases. This CDR3 is CASSLSPEGDSPLHF. The CDR3 DNA sequence: TGTGCCAGCAGCTTATCACCGGAGGGAGATTCACCCCTCCACTTT.

This chain connects TRBV7-3 to TRBJ2-3; D ambiguous. The CDR3 contains 15 residues. With 2 bases removed from V and 2 bases from J, the gap between germline ends came to 11 bases. CDR1 is SGHTA and CDR2 is FQGTGA in the germline V gene. CDR3 in amino acids: CASSLDSQNTDTQYF. The CDR3 DNA reads TGTGCCAGCAGCTTAGACTCCCAAAACACAGATACGCAGTATTTT.

The chain is built from TRBV9 and TRBJ1-6; D unresolved. Germline V lookup: CDR1 SGDLS, CDR2 YYNGEE. The CDR3 loop spans 16 amino acids. With 4 bases removed from V and 0 bases from J, the gap between germline ends came to 11 bases. The CDR3 coding sequence is TGTGCCAGCAGCTCTCCGCGGAGCTCCTATAATTCACCCCTCCACTTT. This gives the protein CASSSPRSSYNSPLHF.

The rearrangement joins TRBV11-2 to TRBJ2-1, with a possible D match to TRBD2 (7 bases). This CDR3 has 16 residues. CDR1 is SGHAT and CDR2 is FQNNGV in the germline V gene. V was clipped by 7 bases and J by 4 bases, with 20 bases between them. CDR3 residues: CASTIGGGGRYNEQFF. CDR3 nucleotides: TGTGCCAGCACCATAGGAGGGGGGGGGCGATACAATGAGCAGTTCTTC.

The chain joins TRBV29-1 to TRBJ1-2; TRBD1 agrees at 9 bases. Germline assignment: CDR1 SQVTM and CDR2 ANQGSEA. CDR3 length equals 14 residues. With 6 bases clipped from V and 5 bases from J, the junction kept 10 bases outside the gene matches. CDR3 DNA: TGCAGCGTGGGACAGGGTTTGGGAGGATATGGCTACACCTTC. It yields the protein CSVGQGLGGYGYTF. Based on the CDR3 plus reference TRBV29-1 and TRBJ1-2, the full variable domain is SAVISQKPSRDICQRGTSLTIQCQVDSQVTMMFWYRQQPGQSLTLIATANQGSEATYESGFVIDKFPISRPNLTFSTLTVSNMSPEDSSIYLCSVGQGLGGYGYTFGSGTRLTVV.

The chain has TRBV4-3 and TRBJ2-3; 11 nucleotides agree with TRBD2. The CDR3 runs 15 residues. The J segment lost 7 bases and the V segment lost 1 base, leaving 4 bases of the junction unmatched. Germline CDR1 is LGHNA and CDR2 is YSLEER. CDR3 in DNA: TGCGCCAGCAGCCAAGGGACTAGCGGGTTTAATACGCAGTATTTT. Its translation is CASSQGTSGFNTQYF.